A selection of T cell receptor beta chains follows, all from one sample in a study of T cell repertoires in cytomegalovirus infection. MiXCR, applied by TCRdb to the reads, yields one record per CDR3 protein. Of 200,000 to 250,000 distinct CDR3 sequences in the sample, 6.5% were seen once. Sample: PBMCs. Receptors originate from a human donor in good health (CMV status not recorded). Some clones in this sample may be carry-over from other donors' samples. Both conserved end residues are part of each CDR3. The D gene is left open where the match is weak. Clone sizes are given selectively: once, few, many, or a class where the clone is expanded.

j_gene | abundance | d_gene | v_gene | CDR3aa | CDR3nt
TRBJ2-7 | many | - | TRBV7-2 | CASSLAPPGSYEQYF | TGTGCCAGCAGCTTAGCGCCCCCCGGTTCCTACGAGCAGTACTTC
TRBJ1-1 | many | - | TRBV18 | CASSPGTLAFF | TGTGCCAGCTCACCGGGTACACTAGCTTTCTTT
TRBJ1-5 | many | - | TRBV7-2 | CASSPQGNSNQPQHF | TGTGCCAGCAGCCCACAGGGAAATAGCAATCAGCCCCAGCATTTT
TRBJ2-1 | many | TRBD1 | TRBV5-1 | CASSNDRGRNNEQFF | TGCGCCAGCAGCAACGACAGGGGGCGAAACAATGAGCAGTTCTTC
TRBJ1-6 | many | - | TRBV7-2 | CASSFNPSSGRRTYNSPLHF | TGTGCCAGCAGCTTTAATCCATCTTCCGGACGGAGGACCTATAATTCACCCCTCCACTTT
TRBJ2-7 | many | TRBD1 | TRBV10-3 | CAIRMDRDSSEQYF | TGTGCCATCAGGATGGACAGGGACTCCAGCGAGCAGTACTTC
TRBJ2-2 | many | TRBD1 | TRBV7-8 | CASSPGGSSGELFF | TGTGCCAGCAGCCCAGGGGGTTCCTCCGGGGAGCTGTTTTTT
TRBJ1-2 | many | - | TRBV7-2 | CASILGGVGPGYTF | TGTGCCAGCATTCTGGGGGGGGTGGGTCCTGGCTACACCTTC
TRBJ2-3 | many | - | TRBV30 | CAWTGVSRDTQYF | TGTGCCTGGACAGGGGTATCTAGAGATACGCAGTATTTT
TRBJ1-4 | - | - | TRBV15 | CATSPGDEKLFF | TGTGCCACCAGTCCGGGAGATGAAAAACTGTTTTTT
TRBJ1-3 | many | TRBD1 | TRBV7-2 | CASSPGTGPGAGNTIYF | TGTGCCAGCAGCCCGGGGACAGGGCCTGGGGCTGGAAACACCATATATTTT
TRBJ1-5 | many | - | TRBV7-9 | CASSLEQPQHF | TGTGCCAGCAGCTTAGAACAGCCCCAGCATTTT
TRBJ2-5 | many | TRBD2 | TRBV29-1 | CSVPTSGGQETQYF | TGCAGCGTTCCGACTAGCGGGGGACAGGAGACCCAGTACTTC
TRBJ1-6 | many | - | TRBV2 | CASSEDPFSYNSPLHF | TGTGCCAGCAGTGAAGACCCTTTCTCCTATAATTCACCCCTCCACTTT
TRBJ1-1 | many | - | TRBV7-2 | CASRGGRGSEAFF | TGTGCCAGCAGGGGGGGAAGAGGCTCTGAAGCTTTCTTT
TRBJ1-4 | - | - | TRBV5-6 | CASSYGQPNNEKLFF | TGTGCCAGCAGCTATGGACAGCCCAATAATGAAAAACTGTTTTTT
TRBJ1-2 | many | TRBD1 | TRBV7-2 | CASSSGQGNYGYTF | TGTGCCAGCAGCTCCGGACAGGGGAACTATGGCTACACCTTC
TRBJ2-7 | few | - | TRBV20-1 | CSAPGPSYEQYF | TGCAGTGCCCCCGGGCCATCCTACGAGCAGTACTTC
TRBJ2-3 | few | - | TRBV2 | CASSGLTVMDTQYF | TGTGCCAGCAGTGGACTGACCGTGATGGATACGCAGTATTTT
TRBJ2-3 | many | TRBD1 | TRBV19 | CASSTIRQGHTDTQYF | TGTGCCAGTAGCACGATTAGACAGGGGCACACAGATACGCAGTATTTT
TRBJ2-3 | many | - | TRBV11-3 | CASSRGQTDTQYF | TGTGCCAGCAGCCGCGGACAGACAGATACGCAGTATTTT
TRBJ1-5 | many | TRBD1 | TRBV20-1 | CSAIQGAGHQPQHF | TGCAGTGCTATACAGGGGGCCGGGCATCAGCCCCAGCATTTT
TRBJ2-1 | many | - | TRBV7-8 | CASSPSAGTASYNEQFF | TGTGCCAGCAGCCCCTCTGCCGGGACCGCGTCCTACAATGAGCAGTTCTTC
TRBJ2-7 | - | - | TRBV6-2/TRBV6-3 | CASSHQPMGEQYF | TGTGCCAGCAGTCATCAACCCATGGGCGAGCAGTACTTC
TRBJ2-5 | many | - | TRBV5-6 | CASSLASPRGTQYF | TGTGCCAGCAGCTTGGCTAGCCCCCGAGGGACCCAGTACTTC
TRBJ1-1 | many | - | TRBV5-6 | CASSRPGTVNTEAFF | TGTGCCAGCAGCCGACCCGGGACGGTGAACACTGAAGCTTTCTTT
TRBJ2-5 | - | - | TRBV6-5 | CASSRHRETQYF | TGTGCCAGCAGCCGCCATAGAGAGACCCAGTACTTC
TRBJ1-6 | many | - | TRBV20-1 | CSASVGDLSRNSPLHF | TGCAGTGCTAGCGTGGGGGACCTCTCGAGGAATTCACCCCTCCACTTT
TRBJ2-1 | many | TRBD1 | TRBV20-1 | CSAREDRASYNEQFF | TGCAGTGCTAGGGAAGACAGGGCATCCTACAATGAGCAGTTCTTC
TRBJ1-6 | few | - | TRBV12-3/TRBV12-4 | CASSFGSPLHF | TGTGCCAGCAGTTTTGGTTCACCCCTCCACTTT
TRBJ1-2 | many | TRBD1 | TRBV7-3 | CASSLPGQYELNYGYTF | TGTGCCAGCAGCCTTCCGGGACAGTACGAACTTAACTATGGCTACACCTTC
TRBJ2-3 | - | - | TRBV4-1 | CASSPDGEFHPDTQYF | TGCGCCAGCAGCCCCGACGGCGAGTTTCATCCGGATACGCAGTATTTT
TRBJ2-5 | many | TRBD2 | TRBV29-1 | CSARPRGGLLETQYF | TGCAGCGCTCGACCTCGGGGGGGCCTTTTGGAGACCCAGTACTTC
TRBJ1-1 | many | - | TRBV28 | CASSSSGPANTEAFF | TGTGCCAGCAGTTCCTCCGGTCCTGCGAACACTGAAGCTTTCTTT
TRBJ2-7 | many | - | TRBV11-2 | CASSLDMAGYPYEQYF | TGTGCCAGCAGCTTAGATATGGCAGGATATCCCTACGAGCAGTACTTC
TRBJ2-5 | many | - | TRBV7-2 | CASSLGPRTGETQYF | TGTGCCAGCAGCTTAGGGCCCCGGACGGGAGAGACCCAGTACTTC
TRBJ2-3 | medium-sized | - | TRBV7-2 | CASSLAVFGGGTDTQYF | TGTGCCAGCAGCTTAGCGGTTTTCGGAGGCGGCACAGATACGCAGTATTTT
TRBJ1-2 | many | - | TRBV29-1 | CSVGESHGYTF | TGCAGCGTTGGGGAGTCCCATGGCTACACCTTC
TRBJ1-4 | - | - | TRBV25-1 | CASGGLEKLFF | TGTGCCAGCGGGGGGCTTGAAAAACTGTTTTTT
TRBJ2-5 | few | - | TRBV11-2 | CASSLEPLGALRETQYF | TGTGCCAGCAGCTTAGAGCCTCTTGGGGCCCTACGAGAGACCCAGTACTTC
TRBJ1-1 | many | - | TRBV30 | CAWSPLLMNTEAFF | TGTGCCTGGAGTCCGTTACTGATGAACACTGAAGCTTTCTTT
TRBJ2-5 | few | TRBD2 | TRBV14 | CASSQLAGGRTQYF | TGTGCCAGCAGCCAACTAGCGGGGGGGAGAACCCAGTACTTC
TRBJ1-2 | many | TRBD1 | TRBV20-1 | CSAPSRDRVNYGYTF | TGCAGTGCCCCATCCCGGGACAGGGTTAACTATGGCTACACCTTC
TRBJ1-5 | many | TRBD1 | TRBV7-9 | CASSSGQASNQPQHF | TGTGCCAGCAGCTCGGGACAGGCTAGCAATCAGCCCCAGCATTTT
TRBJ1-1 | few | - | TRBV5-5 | CASSLAGGQYMNTEAFF | TGTGCCAGCAGCTTGGCCGGAGGGCAATACATGAACACTGAAGCTTTCTTT
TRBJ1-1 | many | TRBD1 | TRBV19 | CASRVGQRTEAFF | TGTGCCAGTAGGGTGGGACAGCGAACTGAAGCTTTCTTT
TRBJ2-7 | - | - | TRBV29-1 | CSVEGIPGRRVGEQYF | TGCAGCGTTGAAGGGATTCCGGGACGGCGGGTCGGCGAGCAGTACTTC
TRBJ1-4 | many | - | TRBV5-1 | CASRANDATNEKLFF | TGCGCCAGCCGGGCCAACGATGCAACTAATGAAAAACTGTTTTTT
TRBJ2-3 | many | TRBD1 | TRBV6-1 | CASSRPGQMSRDTQYF | TGTGCCAGCAGTCGACCGGGACAGATGTCTAGAGATACGCAGTATTTT
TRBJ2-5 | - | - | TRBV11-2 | CASSLAAGLQETQYF | TGTGCCAGCAGCTTGGCGGCAGGCCTACAAGAGACCCAGTACTTC
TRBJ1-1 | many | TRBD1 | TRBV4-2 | CASSYRDRNTEAFF | TGTGCCAGCAGCTATCGGGACAGGAACACTGAAGCTTTCTTT
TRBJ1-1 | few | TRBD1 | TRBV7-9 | CASSSGQGSDTEAFF | TGTGCCAGCAGCTCAGGACAGGGGTCGGACACTGAAGCTTTCTTT